The 7 T cell receptor beta chains listed next were all sequenced from one sample in a study of PD-1 blockade in classical Hodgkin lymphoma. With no exception, relapse followed autologous stem cell transplantation in all patients, and brentuximab vedotin exposure varied. Sequencing used immunoSEQ multiplex PCR; TCRdb keeps in-frame clones, though not all of them. The repertoire consists of tens of thousands of clones, with roughly 83% occurring once and the leading ten covering about 20%. The specimen was peripheral blood mononuclear cells (PBMCs), collected before the second cycle of nivolumab. The source is a human donor with classical Hodgkin lymphoma.

The chain joins TRBV6-1 to TRBJ1-6; 9 nucleotides match TRBD1. This CDR3 comprises 14 residues. The V gene end was trimmed by 4 bases and the J gene end by 5 bases; junction bases not matched to a gene: 0. The germline gives CDR1 MNHNS, CDR2 SASEGT. CDR3 amino acids: CASSGQGDNSPLHF. In DNA form, the CDR3 reads TGTGCCAGCAGTGGACAGGGGGATAATTCACCCCTCCACTTT.

The chain is built from TRBV5-3 and TRBJ1-1, with TRBD1 matching over 8 bases. TRBV5-3 is an ORF for which the function is uncertain. V trimming: 8 bases; J trimming: 7 bases; junction bases outside the gene matches: 13. This CDR3 has 14 residues. The CDR3, as DNA: TGTGCCAGCAGCCAAGCAGGGGGCCGTGATGAAGCTTTCTTT. Amino acids: CASSQAGGRDEAFF.

The rearrangement joins TRBV6-5 to TRBJ2-2, with TRBD2 identical over 7 bases. The V gene end was trimmed by 8 bases and the J gene end by 5 bases; junction bases not matched to a gene: 11. Germline-derived CDR1 and CDR2 are MNHEY and SVGAGI. This CDR3 is built from 15 residues. The CDR3 here is CASGASGGWTGELFF. The CDR3 DNA reads TGTGCCAGCGGGGCTAGCGGAGGATGGACCGGGGAGCTGTTTTTT.

This clone was found a few times. This chain joins TRBV5-6 and TRBJ2-1; 7 bases map to TRBD1. Germline V gene data show CDR1 as SGHDT and CDR2 as YYEEEE. The CDR3 loop spans 13 amino acids. V trimming: 5 bases; J trimming: 9 bases; junction bases outside the gene matches: 8. The CDR3 nucleotides are TGTGCCAGCAGTTACGACAGGGTAGGTGAGCAGTTCTTC. Translated: CASSYDRVGEQFF.

The rearrangement uses TRBV18 and TRBJ2-5; D possibly corresponds to TRBD1 (5 bases). In germline, CDR1 is KGHSH, CDR2 LQKENI. The CDR3 totals 16 residues. The V end lost 4 bases, the J end lost 2 bases, and 17 bases lay between the germline ends. CDR3 nucleotide sequence: TGTGCCAGCTCACGATTCGTCACAGGAGATCAAGAGACCCAGTACTTC. This sequence encodes CASSRFVTGDQETQYF. The variable domain in full, with the rest retrieved from reference TRBV18 and TRBJ2-5, is NAGVMQNPRHLVRRRGQEARLRCSPMKGHSHVYWYRQLPEEGLKFMVYLQKENIIDESGMPKERFSAEFPKEGPSILRIQQVVRGDSAAYFCASSRFVTGDQETQYFGPGTRLLVL.

The chain combines TRBV7-6 with TRBJ1-4; TRBD1 is a possible D gene (6 bases). V was trimmed by 1 base and J by 8 bases, leaving 17 bases between them. CDR1 and CDR2 from the germline V gene are SGHVS and FNYEAQ. The CDR3 extends over 16 amino acids. As DNA, the CDR3 is TGTGCCAGCAGCTTAGGGTCGCGGACAGTTGGAGAAAAACTGTTTTTT. This sequence encodes CASSLGSRTVGEKLFF.

The chain is built from TRBV5-1 and TRBJ1-1; 7 bases align to TRBD1. V shed 2 bases and J 4 bases; nucleotides not matched to a gene: 5. There are 14 residues in the CDR3. Germline values: CDR1 SGHRS, CDR2 YFSETQ. CDR3 residues: CASSFRGPGTEAFF. Here the CDR3 DNA reads TGCGCCAGCAGCTTTAGGGGGCCGGGCACTGAAGCTTTCTTT.